This T cell receptor beta chain is drawn from a study of blood T cell repertoires in COVID-19. On the study more broadly: Sites across the United States, Italy and Spain contributed samples from acute and convalescent COVID-19.

The data were produced by immunoSEQ multiplex PCR, yet TCRdb's version contains in-frame clones alone and is incomplete. The sample yields about 240,000 clones, roughly 90% seen once. CDR1 and CDR2 from the germline V gene are SGHRS and YFSETQ. CDR3 size: 14 residues. Trimming removed 2 bases at V and 5 bases at J, with 12 bases between. Recruits, aged roughly 18 to 95 years, lived in about two dozen US areas. This chain links TRBV5-1 with TRBJ2-3; a possible D gene is TRBD1 (5 bases). Sequenced material: PBMCs or T cells enriched from blood (not recorded which). This receptor was identified in a woman in her twenties or thirties who had recovered from COVID-19. CDR3 bases: TGCGCCAGCAGCTTCGACCAGGACAAAGATACGCAGTATTTT. Residues: CASSFDQDKDTQYF.